A selection of T cell receptor beta chains follows, all from one sample in a study of T cells in Graves' hyperthyroidism and ophthalmopathy. TCRdb redid the calling of the multiplex PCR reads with MiXCR, one entry per CDR3 protein. Seen here are approximately 640,000 distinct CDR3 sequences, about 17% observed once, and the top ten hold approximately 3.9%. Sequences were obtained from blood. These receptor sequences come from a woman in her twenties or thirties with Graves' hyperthyroidism. CDR3s include the opening cysteine and the closing phenylalanine or tryptophan. The D gene is left open where the match is weak. Size is stated for part of the rows, as once, few or many counts, or as a class when the clone is expanded.

D | J | length | size | V | DNA | CDR3
TRBD1 | TRBJ2-7 | 16 | many | TRBV7-8 | TGTGCCAGCAGCCCAGCCGGCGGGACAGGGGACCACGAGCAGTACTTC | CASSPAGGTGDHEQYF
TRBD2 | TRBJ2-3 | 16 | NA | TRBV20-1 | TGCAGTGCTAGAGCCACTACTAGCGGTGATTCAGATACGCAGTATTTT | CSARATTSGDSDTQYF
NA | TRBJ2-3 | 14 | few | TRBV5-1 | TGCGCCAGCAGCTCCTCTCCCATCGCAGATACGCAGTATTTT | CASSSSPIADTQYF
NA | TRBJ2-3 | 15 | NA | TRBV7-9 | TGTGCCAGCAGCTTAGAAGGCAGAGTGGCAGATACGCAGTATTTT | CASSLEGRVADTQYF
NA | TRBJ1-1 | 15 | few | TRBV6-1 | TGTGCCAGCAGTGATCCGGACCCCCGGCTTTTAAAGGCTTTCTTT | CASSDPDPRLLKAFF
TRBD2 | TRBJ2-1 | 19 | many | TRBV2 | TGTGCCAGCAGGAGAACGGGACTAGATTTTGGAAGCTCCTACAATGAGCAGTTCTTC | CASRRTGLDFGSSYNEQFF
NA | TRBJ1-5 | 14 | few | TRBV9 | TGTGCCAGCAGCGTTGGCGAATTTAATCAGCCCCAGCATTTT | CASSVGEFNQPQHF
NA | TRBJ2-2 | 15 | NA | TRBV7-9 | TGTGCCTGCCGAGTGGGACCAACGAACACCGGGGAGCTGTTTTTT | CACRVGPTNTGELFF
NA | TRBJ2-5 | 14 | many | TRBV10-3 | TGTGCCATCAGTGACTCGGGATCGGAGGAGACCCAGTACTTC | CAISDSGSEETQYF
NA | TRBJ2-7 | 15 | NA | TRBV5-1 | TGCGCCAGCAGCACCGGGGACGGGGCCTCCTACGAGCAGTACTTC | CASSTGDGASYEQYF
TRBD2 | TRBJ2-7 | 17 | many | TRBV30 | TGTGCCTGGAGTTCCTCCAGGACTAGCGGGAGTGTGGACGAGCAGTACTTC | CAWSSSRTSGSVDEQYF
NA | TRBJ2-1 | 13 | many | TRBV6-5 | TGTGCCAGCAGTTACTCGACTATCTATGAGCAGTTCTTC | CASSYSTIYEQFF
NA | TRBJ2-1 | 16 | many | TRBV7-2 | TGTGCCAGCAGCTTATGGGTTCTGCGGGGTTACAATGAGCAGTTCTTC | CASSLWVLRGYNEQFF
NA | TRBJ2-3 | 15 | few | TRBV12-3/TRBV12-4 | TGTGCCAGCTCCCCGGCGGGTAGCGTCACAGATACGCAGTATTTT | CASSPAGSVTDTQYF
NA | TRBJ2-3 | 15 | few | TRBV24-1 | TGTGCCACCAGTGATCCGACAGCCCGCACAGATACGCAGTATTTT | CATSDPTARTDTQYF
TRBD1 | TRBJ1-1 | 17 | many | TRBV6-1 | TGTGCCAGCAGTGCCCGGGACAGGGGGTTGGCGAACACTGAAGCTTTCTTT | CASSARDRGLANTEAFF
NA | TRBJ2-1 | 15 | NA | TRBV7-3 | TGTGCCAGCAGCATATCTAGGAGTCCTGACAATGAGCAGTTCTTC | CASSISRSPDNEQFF
TRBD2 | TRBJ2-1 | 20 | many | TRBV2 | TGTGCCAGCAGTGAAGCGCGGGGACTAGCGGTAACGAGCTCCTACAATGAGCAGTTCTTC | CASSEARGLAVTSSYNEQFF
TRBD1 | TRBJ1-5 | 16 | few | TRBV19 | TGTGCCAGTCAATACGGGGACAGGGGTATTGGTCAGCCCCAGCATTTT | CASQYGDRGIGQPQHF
TRBD2 | TRBJ2-7 | 16 | NA | TRBV7-9 | TGTGCCAGCAGCTTAATACTAGCGGGGGGCTCCTACGAGCAGTACTTC | CASSLILAGGSYEQYF
NA | TRBJ2-5 | 10 | many | TRBV20-1 | TGCAGTGGTTTAGGAGAGACCCAGTACTTC | CSGLGETQYF
TRBD1 | TRBJ2-7 | 15 | NA | TRBV18 | TGTGCCAGCTCACCAGCGACAGGGGCCTTGGCAGAGCAGTACTTC | CASSPATGALAEQYF
NA | TRBJ2-3 | 16 | many | TRBV5-1 | TGCGCCAGCAGCTTCCCGGAACAGCTAGCCACAGATACGCAGTATTTT | CASSFPEQLATDTQYF
NA | TRBJ2-3 | 16 | few | TRBV5-1 | TGCGCCAGCAGCTTCCCCCGCGAAGGGGGCACAGATACGCAGTATTTT | CASSFPREGGTDTQYF
TRBD2 | TRBJ2-1 | 15 | few | TRBV19 | TGTGCCAGTAGAGATGCCCAGCGGGAGGGCCCTGAGCAGTTCTTC | CASRDAQREGPEQFF
NA | TRBJ2-3 | 12 | NA | TRBV11-2 | TGTGCCAGCAGTTACGCGGTTGGTACGCAGTATTTT | CASSYAVGTQYF
NA | TRBJ1-1 | 10 | few | TRBV2 | TGTGCCAGTACAGGGAGCGTAGCTTTCTTT | CASTGSVAFF
NA | TRBJ2-7 | 13 | many | TRBV27 | TGTGCCAGCAGTTTGGGTTTCCTAGGCGAGCAGTACTTC | CASSLGFLGEQYF
NA | TRBJ2-5 | 16 | many | TRBV7-6 | TGTGCCAGCAGCGGCGGACAGGGAGGGTCGAGGGAGACCCAGTACTTC | CASSGGQGGSRETQYF
TRBD1 | TRBJ1-1 | 13 | many | TRBV12-3/TRBV12-4 | TGTGCCAGCAGCCCGGGACAGGGCACTGAAGCTTTCTTT | CASSPGQGTEAFF
TRBD1 | TRBJ2-7 | 15 | many | TRBV28 | TGTGCCAGCAGTTCACTGGGGACAGGGTGGTTCGAGCAGTACTTC | CASSSLGTGWFEQYF
NA | TRBJ2-1 | 22 | few | TRBV6-5 | TGTGCCAGCAGTTACTCGAAAGTACAGGGCTTTGCAGACTCCCAATCATACAATGAGCAGTTCTTC | CASSYSKVQGFADSQSYNEQFF